This T cell receptor (beta chain) is drawn from a study of blood T cell repertoires in COVID-19 (dated by TCRdb to the early 2020s). Regarding the study in general: The collaborator samples originated in the United States, Italy and Spain and spanned the acute and convalescent phases of COVID-19. The material from the prospective study consisted of cDNA or gDNA derived from T cells, B-cell-depleted T cells, or PBMCs. The dataset comprised deeply sampled blood TCRbeta repertoires from subjects exposed to, actively infected with, or recovered from COVID-19. The repertoires were released in a freely available public database intended as a resource for research on the immune response to SARS-CoV-2. The samples were drawn from two sources: the first 160 participants of the ongoing ImmuneRACE study, and 950 to 1,500 subjects contributed by 6 global collaborators. A de-identified subject ID, COVID-19 status, age in years and sex were almost always included in the sample metadata. Where available, HLA class I and class II types were taken from metadata supplied by the sample provider and were not determined by assay-based typing. Study-wide conclusions, independent of this receptor: How much clinical and demographic metadata was included differed by source and by participant, and the metadata was provided uncurated.

TCRbeta CDR3 regions were amplified from genomic DNA using the immunoSEQ Assay, a bias-controlled multiplex PCR. For the original study's pipeline: The number of nucleated cells in each sample was estimated by amplification of reference gene primers within the assay. To quantify the absolute abundance of each unique TCRbeta CDR3 rearrangement, sequence reads were collapsed and filtered. Productive Simpson clonality was computed per sample as the square root of Simpson's diversity index over productive rearrangements. What TCRdb holds here is the immuneACCESS table cut down to in-frame rearrangements. Part of the clones is not present; checked against another copy, under half of the missing clones reflect an unresolved V gene, and the others are unexplained. V, J and clone size are taken as reported in that table, and D and trimming were inferred from the DNA itself. This sample holds hundreds of thousands of clones; more than 80% were observed only once. Around 2.8% of the sample rests with the top ten.

From the cysteine up to the phenylalanine, the CDR3 has a length of 16 residues. Just CDR3 DNA is preserved here, 48 bases in frame from base 1. The germline V gene specifies LGHNA as CDR1 and YSLEER as CDR2. Relative to germline, V is 1 base shorter and J is 0 bases shorter, with 13 bases between their ends. This clone was observed once. The antigen this receptor binds is unknown. It has no much larger one-base neighbor in the sample; base qualities were not kept. At one collaborating source in Seattle, patients were enrolled during active infection and were followed longitudinally through the course of disease. Each collaborating institution followed its own protocols to collect whole blood in K2EDTA tubes. For TCRbeta analysis, collaborators shipped samples as frozen whole blood, isolated PBMCs, or DNA extracted from either of those sample types.

Recombination joined TRBV4-3 with TRBJ2-7; the D gene assignment is ambiguous. This receptor was obtained from a woman aged 25-40 years with COVID-19, enrolled during active disease. The source material was peripheral blood. The sequence in DNA is TGCGCCAGCAGCCAAGGACGGAGCCGATGCTCCTACGAGCAGTACTTC. It translates as CASSQGRSRCSYEQYF.